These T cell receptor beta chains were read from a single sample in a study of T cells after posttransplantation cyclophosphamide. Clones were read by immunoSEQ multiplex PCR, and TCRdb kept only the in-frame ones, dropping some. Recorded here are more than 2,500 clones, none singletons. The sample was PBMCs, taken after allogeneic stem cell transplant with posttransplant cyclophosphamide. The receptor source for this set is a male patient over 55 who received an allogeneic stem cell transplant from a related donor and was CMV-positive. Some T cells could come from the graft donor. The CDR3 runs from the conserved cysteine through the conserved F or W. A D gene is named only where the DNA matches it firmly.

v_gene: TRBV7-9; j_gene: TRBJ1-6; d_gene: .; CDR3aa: CASSLGGGGSPLHF
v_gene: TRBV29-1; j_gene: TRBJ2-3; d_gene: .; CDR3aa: CSVEQGTDTQYF
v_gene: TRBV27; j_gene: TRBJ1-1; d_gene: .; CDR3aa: CASHARQNLEAFF
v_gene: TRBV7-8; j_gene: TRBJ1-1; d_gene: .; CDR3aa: CAEGEFSEAFF
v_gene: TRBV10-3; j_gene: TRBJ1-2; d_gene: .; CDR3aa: CAISRAAGINYGYTF
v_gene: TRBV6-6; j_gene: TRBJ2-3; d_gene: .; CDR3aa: CASSPRQTSTDTQYF
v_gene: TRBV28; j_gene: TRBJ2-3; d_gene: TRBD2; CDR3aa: CASSPGTRGTDTQYF
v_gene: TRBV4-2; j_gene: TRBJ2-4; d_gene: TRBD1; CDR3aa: CASSPTGGKTVNIQYF
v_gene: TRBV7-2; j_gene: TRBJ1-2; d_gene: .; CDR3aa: CASSRGGGANYGYTF
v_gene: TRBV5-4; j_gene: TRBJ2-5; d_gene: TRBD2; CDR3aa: CASSLLGASGARETQYF